Described below is a single T cell receptor (beta chain) sequence and its context. Antigen specificity is unknown. V was pared by 5 bases and J by 0 bases, with 10 bases of the junction left unmatched. CDR3 length: 18 amino acids. The germline V gene has CDR1 MNHEY and CDR2 SMNVEV (reference sequence). This entry is derived from a study of cytomegalovirus exposure and HLA in healthy donors. Turning to the study itself: A preliminary data release comprised roughly 80 million unique TCRs obtained from HLA-typed donors.

13 Jbeta primers and 60 Vbeta primers were used for the PCR. Profiled with immunoSEQ multiplex PCR; TCRdb holds only in-frame clones, not every one. The sample yields under 200,000 clones, 77% seen once. Findings and caveats of the study: As a later analysis revealed, the rate of TCR association differed by HLA locus, with DRB1 most and HLA-C fewest. Later analysis identified a missense DCLRE1C variant that was linked to TCR beta V- and J-gene trimming. Per a prior analysis, the majority of TCR beta V segments were productive roughly 90% or roughly 30% of the time.

Source material: PBMCs. The receptor's source is a female donor in good health and CMV-seronegative. V gene TRBV27 combines with J gene TRBJ2-1; 10 positions agree with TRBD2. Written as DNA, the CDR3 is TGTGCCAGCAGTCTCACCCCCGGACTAGCGGTCTCCTACAATGAGCAGTTCTTC. It yields the protein CASSLTPGLAVSYNEQFF.